These 17 T cell receptor beta chains share one sample of origin, sequenced in a study of neurological immune-mediated disorders (dated by TCRdb to between 2017 and 2020). The library was obtained by 5' RACE. The sample was run on an Illumina HiSeq 2500. TCRdb took the public reads, trimmed them with fastp at Q25, ran MiXCR for clone calling and kept in-frame beta chains. Entries are consolidated by CDR3 protein sequence, retaining the most common genes and DNA. Across this sample there are 45,000 to 50,000 distinct CDR3 sequences, with around 4.5% seen only once. Jointly, the top ten make up 5.7% of the sample. The sample comprised PBMCs. The receptors here all came from a woman aged 60-70 years with multiple sclerosis.

This clonotype was seen only a few times. The chain joins TRBV20-1 to TRBJ2-7; unclear D gene. V lost 4 bases to trimming and J lost 0 bases, with 4 bases between them. The CDR3 runs 11 residues. Germline-derived CDR1 and CDR2 are DFQATT and SNEGSKA (reference sequence). CDR3 protein: CSAKSSYEQYV. CDR3 nucleotide sequence: TGCAGTGCTAAGAGCTCCTACGAGCAGTACGTC.

This clonotype was counted at least ten times. This chain uses TRBV28 with TRBJ2-4, with no clear D. From germline, CDR1 is MDHEN and CDR2 SYDVKM. There are 16 residues in the CDR3. With 3 bases removed from V and 0 bases from J, the gap between germline ends came to 12 bases. The CDR3 loop is CASSFLQFPAKNIQYF. The DNA for the CDR3 is TGTGCCAGCAGTTTCCTTCAGTTCCCAGCCAAAAACATTCAGTACTTC.

This clonotype was picked up a small number of times. The genes are TRBV21-1 and TRBJ1-1; TRBD1 was called by the table and not checked on the DNA. TRBV21-1 is deemed a pseudogene. This CDR3 is built from 15 residues. The CDR3 reads CASSKEKGVDTEAFF. DNA for the CDR3: TGTGCCAGCAGCAAAGAGAAAGGGGTGGACACTGAAGCTTTCTTT.

V gene TRBV5-6 combines with J gene TRBJ1-2; 9 bases are shared with TRBD1. The CDR3 loop spans 14 amino acids. J was trimmed by 4 bases and V by 1 base; bases with no gene match: 2. CDR1 SGHDT and CDR2 YYEEEE come from the germline V gene. The CDR3 DNA reads TGTGCCAGCAGCTTGTCGGACAGGGGCTATGGCTACACCTTC. Translated, it gives CASSLSDRGYGYTF.

This clonotype was detected many times. The chain links TRBV12-3 or TRBV12-4 to TRBJ1-1; unclear D gene. V lost 6 bases and J lost 0, with 11 bases in between. The CDR3 is 14 amino acids. The CDR3 DNA is TGTGCCAGCAGGCACGCGAGAATGAACACTGAAGCTTTCTTT. Translation gives CASRHARMNTEAFF.

In this sample, this clonotype turned up a few times. The CDR3 sequence is CASTSALGAFF. In DNA form, the CDR3 reads TGTGCCAGCACCTCGGCCCTGGGAGCTTTCTTT. The V call is TRBV7-9, the J call TRBJ1-1; D gene ambiguous. The V and J ends lost 7 bases and 10 bases respectively, with 13 bases between them. Germline CDR1 is SEHNR and CDR2 is FQNEAQ (reference sequence). CDR3 length: 11 amino acids.

This clonotype has ten or more counts. The chain recombines TRBV12-3 or TRBV12-4 with TRBJ2-3; no firm D call. Trimming cost V 2 bases and J 6 bases, with 9 bases left between them. The CDR3 sequence is 13 residues long. CDR3 sequence reads: CASSLSPGDTQYF. DNA for the CDR3: TGTGCCAGCAGTTTATCCCCTGGGGATACGCAGTATTTT.

The V call is TRBV12-3 or TRBV12-4, the J call TRBJ2-6, with TRBD2 as a possible D gene (5 bases). CDR3 length: 17 amino acids. V was trimmed by 4 bases and J by 2 bases, leaving 15 bases between them. The CDR3 loop reads CASSSRWRGPGANVLTF. In DNA, the CDR3 is TGTGCCAGCAGTTCCCGTTGGAGAGGGCCTGGGGCCAACGTCCTGACTTTC.

This clonotype was counted ten times or more. The chain joins TRBV28 to TRBJ2-3; D unresolved. This CDR3 spans 13 amino acids. V lost 7 bases, J lost 1 base, and 9 bases lay in between. Germline V gene sequence: CDR1 MDHEN, CDR2 SYDVKM. CDR3 sequence reads: CASIAGGTDTQYF. For the CDR3, the DNA is TGTGCCAGCATAGCAGGCGGCACAGATACGCAGTATTTT.

This clonotype was observed at least ten times. The chain couples TRBV25-1 to TRBJ1-1; D call uncertain. V lost 7 bases, J lost 0 bases, and 12 bases lay in between. This CDR3 region has 14 residues. The germline V gene encodes CDR1 MGHDK and CDR2 SYGVNS. The CDR3 here is CASIPAGLNTEAFF. Here the CDR3 DNA reads TGTGCCAGCATCCCGGCGGGCCTGAACACTGAAGCTTTCTTT.

Ten or more counts support this clonotype. The rearrangement joins TRBV29-1 to TRBJ2-7; D tentatively fits TRBD1 or TRBD2 (6 bases each). V gave up 2 bases and J gave up 5 bases, with 16 bases separating them. From germline, CDR1 is SQVTM and CDR2 ANQGSEA. The length of the CDR3 is 14 residues. CDR3 in amino acids: CSVERGRGGDEQYF. The CDR3 DNA sequence: TGCAGCGTTGAACGCGGCAGGGGAGGCGACGAGCAGTACTTC.

In this sample, this clonotype turned up many times. This chain joins TRBV29-1 and TRBJ2-7; D remains unclear. The V gene lost 4 bases and the J gene lost 7 bases, with 11 bases spanning the gap. CDR1 and CDR2 from the germline V gene are SQVTM and ANQGSEA. The CDR3 is 11 residues long. The CDR3 DNA sequence: TGCAGCGTTGTACCGCCGGCAGAGCAGTACTTC. Protein sequence: CSVVPPAEQYF.

This clonotype was observed many times. The chain has TRBV12-3 or TRBV12-4 and TRBJ2-3; D remains unclear. The CDR3 loop spans 13 amino acids. V dropped 5 bases and J dropped 4 bases, with 10 bases sitting between them. Here the CDR3 DNA reads TGTGCCAGCAGTGTCAACCCATCAGATACGCAGTATTTT. Amino acid sequence: CASSVNPSDTQYF.

V usage is TRBV4-1 and J usage is TRBJ2-7, with D hard to call. Germline CDR1 and CDR2: MGHRA and YSYEKL. This CDR3 is built from 14 residues. V was cut by 4 bases and J by 8 bases, with 18 bases left in between. The CDR3 loop is CASSPGARGLKQYF. The CDR3 nucleotides read TGCGCCAGCAGCCCGGGCGCCCGAGGTCTTAAGCAGTACTTC.

The V call is TRBV29-1, the J call TRBJ2-3, with 7 positions matching TRBD2. The CDR3 length is 16 residues. Trimming removed 4 bases from V and 2 bases from J; junction bases left unmatched: 12. Germline values: CDR1 SQVTM, CDR2 ANQGSEA. The CDR3 region has the DNA TGCAGCGTTGCTAGCGGTCTCGACACGCTCACAGATACGCAGTATTTT. Protein sequence: CSVASGLDTLTDTQYF.

There are a few counts of this clonotype. The chain carries TRBV10-3 and TRBJ1-4; no clear D. This CDR3 spans 14 amino acids. The V gene lost 6 bases and the J gene lost 7 bases, with 15 bases spanning the gap. The V gene's germline CDR1 is ENHRY and CDR2 SYGVKD. The CDR3 bases are TGTGCCATCAGCGACGGGCTAGACGGTGAAAAACTGTTTTTT. Translating gives CAISDGLDGEKLFF.

In its sample, this clonotype was seen a few times. The V gene is TRBV2, the J gene TRBJ1-5; 8 nucleotides agree with TRBD1. This CDR3 contains 13 residues. The trim removed 6 bases at V and 6 bases at J, leaving 4 bases unmatched. Germline loops: CDR1 SNHLY, CDR2 FYNNEI. CDR3 in DNA: TGTGCCAGCAGGACGACAGGGGCTCAGCCCCAGCATTTT. Translation: CASRTTGAQPQHF.